This T cell receptor beta chain is drawn from a study of Ad26.COV2.S vaccination and SARS-CoV-2 variants (dated by TCRdb to the early 2020s). About the study as a whole: Donors in the vaccine arm were drawn from COV1001, a multicentre, randomized, double-blind, placebo-controlled phase I-IIa trial testing Ad26.COV2.S in healthy adults. Ad26.COV2.S was given intramuscularly at 5x10^10 or 1x10^11 viral particles, as a single shot or as two shots 56 days apart. Trial participants were randomized into five groups of five, in which low-dose or high-dose Ad26.COV2.S was given once or twice, or placebo was given on both occasions. TCRbeta repertoire sequencing served as the tool for gauging how specific and how broad the SARS-CoV-2-reactive T cell receptors were following Ad26.COV2.S vaccination. A total of roughly 32 samples were included in the TCR-sequenced set, comprising around 19 Ad26.COV2.S vaccine recipients, 5 placebo recipients and 8 SARS-CoV-2 convalescent individuals. Investigators did not know the trial group allocation while performing experiments and assessing outcomes.

TCRbeta CDR3 regions were sequenced with the immunoSEQ Assay. After extraction, genomic DNA underwent amplification by bias-controlled multiplex PCR, followed by high-throughput sequencing. The authors' analysis ran thus. To quantify the absolute abundance of every unique TCRbeta CDR3 region, sequences were collapsed and filtered. T cell fraction was estimated by normalizing TCRbeta template counts to usable DNA, with usable DNA measured through amplification of reference genes found in all nucleated cells. Repertoire TCRs were annotated as SARS-CoV-2-specific by exact matching of V gene, CDR3 amino acid sequence and J gene to a known reactive TCR set. The reference SARS-CoV-2 TCR set was obtained from MIRA and was filtered for enrichment in COVID-19-positive ImmuneCODE repertoires, whereby public or cross-reactive TCRs were removed. Using the MIRA antigens, annotated TCRs were further analysed by specific ORF or by position within an ORF. Breadth was defined as annotated unique rearrangements over total unique productive rearrangements; depth was the summed frequency of those rearrangements. Group comparisons of TCR breadth used two-sided Wilcoxon rank-sum tests. TCRdb mirrors the immuneACCESS table, restricted to in-frame sequences. Some clones are absent from its copies; in checked studies, under half trace to an unresolved V gene, and the reason for the others is unknown. The DNA gave D and trimming, while V, J and clone size come from that table. In all, the sample holds approximately 340,000 clones, and about 85% of those were seen once. 3.3% of the sample is in the top ten clones.

Read against the paper, the sample's treatment or condition label means: around 19 received Ad26.COV2.S at low or high dose, single or two shots; 5 received placebo; per-sample allocation not given. For vaccine and placebo recipients, the sequenced repertoires came from samples collected on day 63 after the first injection. Between 29 July and 7 August 2020, Cohort 1b enrolled about two dozen adults aged 18-55 years at one site in Boston, USA. Ad26.COV2.S was a replication-incompetent adenovirus type 26 vector that expressed a prefusion-stabilized SARS-CoV-2 spike protein derived from the original Wuhan strain. Note on this clone: Its antigen has not been determined. Qualities for individual bases were not recorded, and no much larger clone is one base off.

Results the study describes overall, beyond this receptor: Vaccine and placebo recipients had similar non-spike TCR breadth, a finding consistent with the vaccine containing only spike. Substantial breadth of spike-specific CD8+ and CD4+ T cell responses was reported after vaccination. The study was not powered to compare responses between vaccine doses or regimens. According to the authors, total T cell responses may have been underestimated by the TCR breadth and depth analyses. Spike-specific TCR breadth was higher in Ad26.COV2.S recipients than in placebo recipients (P = 0.0014).

The source is a person between 18 and 65 years old who received the Ad26.COV2.S COVID-19 vaccine or a placebo. The material sequenced was peripheral blood, taken in a trial of Ad26.COV2.S vaccine versus placebo.

The nucleotides read TGTGCCAGCAGTTATAGGACTAGCGATTACAATGAGCAGTTCTTC. Its protein is CASSYRTSDYNEQFF. Rearrangement joined TRBV6-6 to TRBJ2-1, with TRBD2 identical over 9 junction bases. The CDR3, cysteine through phenylalanine, is 15 amino acids long. Only the CDR3 portion is preserved as DNA: 45 bases, with reading frame beginning at the first base. For CDR1 and CDR2, the germline V gene (reference sequence) lists MNHNY and SVGAGI. Relative to germline, V is missing 3 bases and J is missing 4 bases, with 4 bases of the junction outside any gene match.